This T cell receptor beta chain was sequenced for a study of regulatory T cells in long-lasting Graves disease. Both iRepertoire HTBI primers and Arm-PCR of CDR3 regions were used to build the TCR beta libraries. From the multiplex PCR reads, TCRdb called clonotypes with MiXCR, one entry per CDR3 protein. The table has some 600,000 distinct CDR3 sequences, 15% to 20% seen once. The V end lost 3 bases, the J end lost 5 bases, and 5 bases lay between the germline ends. CDR3 length: 12 amino acids. Germline V gene lookup returns CDR1 PRHDT and CDR2 FYEKMQ (reference sequence). Stated time point: newly diagnosed GD, antithyroid drugs for less than 3 months. After RNA was extracted from PBMCs, the TCR library was made from it. A few counts support this clonotype. The sample also formed part of further work on T cells in Graves' hyperthyroidism and ophthalmopathy. That paper adds: Diagnostic decisions used clinical symptoms, serum thyroxine and TRAb, thyroid ultrasound and orbital computed tomography.

The rearrangement joins TRBV13 to TRBJ1-5; no clear D. This sample comprised peripheral blood mononuclear cells (PBMCs), obtained at new diagnosis, from a patient treated with antithyroid drugs. The receptor's source is a man between 18 and 35 years old with Graves disease. The CDR3 DNA is TGTGCCAGCAGCTTCAGCGATCAGCCCCAGCATTTT. This codes for CASSFSDQPQHF.